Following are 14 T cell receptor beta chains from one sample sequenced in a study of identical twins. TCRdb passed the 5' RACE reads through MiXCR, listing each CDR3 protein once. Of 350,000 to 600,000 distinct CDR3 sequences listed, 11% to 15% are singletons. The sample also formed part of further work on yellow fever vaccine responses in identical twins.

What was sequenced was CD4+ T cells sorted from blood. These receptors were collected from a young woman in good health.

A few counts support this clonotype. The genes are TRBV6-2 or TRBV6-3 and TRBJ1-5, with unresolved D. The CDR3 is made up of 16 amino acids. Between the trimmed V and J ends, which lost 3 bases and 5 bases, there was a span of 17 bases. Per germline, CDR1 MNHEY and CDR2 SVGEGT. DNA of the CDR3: TGTGCCAGCAGTTATCAGGCTTCGGCAGGAGATCAGCCCCAGCATTTT. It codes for CASSYQASAGDQPQHF.

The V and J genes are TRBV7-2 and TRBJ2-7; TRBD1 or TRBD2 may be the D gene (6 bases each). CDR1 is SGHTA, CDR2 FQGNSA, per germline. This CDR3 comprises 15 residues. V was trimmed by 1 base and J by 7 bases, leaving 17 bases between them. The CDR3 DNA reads TGTGCCAGCAGCTTAGGCCGGGGGCGCTTTGGGGAGCAGTACTTC. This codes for CASSLGRGRFGEQYF.

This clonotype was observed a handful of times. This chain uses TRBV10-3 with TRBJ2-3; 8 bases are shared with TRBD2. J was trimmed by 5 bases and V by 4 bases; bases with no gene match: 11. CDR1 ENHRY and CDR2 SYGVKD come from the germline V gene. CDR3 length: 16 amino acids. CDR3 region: CAISGSPAGAQDTQYF. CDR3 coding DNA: TGTGCCATCAGTGGGTCCCCAGCGGGAGCGCAAGATACGCAGTATTTT.

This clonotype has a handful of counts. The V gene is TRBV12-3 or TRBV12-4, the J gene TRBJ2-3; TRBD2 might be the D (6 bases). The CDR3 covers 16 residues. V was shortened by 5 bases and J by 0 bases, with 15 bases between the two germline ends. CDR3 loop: CASSMGGLTSTDTQYF. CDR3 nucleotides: TGTGCCAGCAGTATGGGAGGCCTAACTAGCACAGATACGCAGTATTTT.

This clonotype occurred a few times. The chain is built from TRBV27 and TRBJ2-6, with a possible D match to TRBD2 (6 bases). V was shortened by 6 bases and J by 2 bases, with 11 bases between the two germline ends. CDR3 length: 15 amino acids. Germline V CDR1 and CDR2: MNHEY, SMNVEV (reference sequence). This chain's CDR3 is CASRLGGTGANVLTF. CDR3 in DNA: TGTGCCAGCAGATTGGGGGGTACTGGGGCCAACGTCCTGACTTTC.

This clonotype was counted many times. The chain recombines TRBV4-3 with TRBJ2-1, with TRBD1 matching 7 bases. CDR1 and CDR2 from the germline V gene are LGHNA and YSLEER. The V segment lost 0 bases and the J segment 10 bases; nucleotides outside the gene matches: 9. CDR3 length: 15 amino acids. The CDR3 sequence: CASSQDNFDRVEQFF. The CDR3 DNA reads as TGCGCCAGCAGCCAAGATAATTTCGACAGGGTAGAGCAGTTCTTC.

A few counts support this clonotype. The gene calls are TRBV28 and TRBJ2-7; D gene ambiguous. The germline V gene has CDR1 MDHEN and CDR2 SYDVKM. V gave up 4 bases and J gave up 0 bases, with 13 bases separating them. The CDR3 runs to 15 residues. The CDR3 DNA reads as TGTGCCAGCAGTTCGTCTTTGGGCTACTCCTACGAGCAGTACTTC. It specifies CASSSSLGYSYEQYF.

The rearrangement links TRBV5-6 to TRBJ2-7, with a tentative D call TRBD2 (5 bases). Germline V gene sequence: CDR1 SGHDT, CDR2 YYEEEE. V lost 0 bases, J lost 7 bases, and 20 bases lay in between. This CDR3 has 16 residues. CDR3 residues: CASSLGVSFGVREQYF. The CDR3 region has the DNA TGTGCCAGCAGCTTGGGGGTCTCCTTCGGGGTGAGGGAGCAGTACTTC. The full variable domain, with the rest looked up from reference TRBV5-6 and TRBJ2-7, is DAGVTQSPTHLIKTRGQQVTLRCSPKSGHDTVSWYQQALGQGPQFIFQYYEEEERQRGNFPDRFSGHQFPNYSSELNVNALLLGDSALYLCASSLGVSFGVREQYFGPGTRLTVT.

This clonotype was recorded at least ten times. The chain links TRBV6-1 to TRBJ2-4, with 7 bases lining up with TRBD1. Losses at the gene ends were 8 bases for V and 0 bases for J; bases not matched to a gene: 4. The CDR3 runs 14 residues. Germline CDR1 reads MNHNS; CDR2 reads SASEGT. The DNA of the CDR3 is TGTGCCAGCCGGGACAGTCTAGCCAAAAACATTCAGTACTTC. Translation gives CASRDSLAKNIQYF.

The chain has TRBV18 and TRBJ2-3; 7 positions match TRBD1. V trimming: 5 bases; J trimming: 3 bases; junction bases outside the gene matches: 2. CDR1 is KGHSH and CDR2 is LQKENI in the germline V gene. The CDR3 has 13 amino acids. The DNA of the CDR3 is TGTGCCAGCTCAGCGACAGGGACAGATACGCAGTATTTT. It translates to CASSATGTDTQYF.

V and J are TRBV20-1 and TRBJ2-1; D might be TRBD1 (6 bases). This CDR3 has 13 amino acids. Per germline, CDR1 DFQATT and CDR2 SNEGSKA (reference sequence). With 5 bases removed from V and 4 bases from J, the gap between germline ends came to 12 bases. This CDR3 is CSARRDRYNEQFF. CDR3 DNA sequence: TGCAGTGCTCGACGCGACAGGTACAATGAGCAGTTCTTC.

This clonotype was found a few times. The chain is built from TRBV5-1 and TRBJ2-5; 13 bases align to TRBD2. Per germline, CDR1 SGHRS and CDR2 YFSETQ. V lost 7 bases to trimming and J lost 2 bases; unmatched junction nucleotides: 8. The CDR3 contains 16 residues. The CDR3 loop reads CASLELAGGRQETQYF. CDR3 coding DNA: TGCGCCAGCCTCGAACTAGCGGGGGGGCGACAAGAGACCCAGTACTTC.

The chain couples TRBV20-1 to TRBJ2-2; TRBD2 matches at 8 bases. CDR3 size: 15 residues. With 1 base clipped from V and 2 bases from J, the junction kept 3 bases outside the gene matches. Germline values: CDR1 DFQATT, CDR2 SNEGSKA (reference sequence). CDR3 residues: CSARVGRVNTGELFF. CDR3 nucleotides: TGCAGTGCTAGAGTCGGGAGGGTTAACACCGGGGAGCTGTTTTTT.

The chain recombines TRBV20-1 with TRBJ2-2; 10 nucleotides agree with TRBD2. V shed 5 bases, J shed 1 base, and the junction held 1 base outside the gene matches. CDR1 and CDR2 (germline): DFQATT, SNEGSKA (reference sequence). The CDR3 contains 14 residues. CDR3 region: CSAPSGRNTGELFF. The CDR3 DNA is TGCAGTGCTCCTAGCGGGAGGAACACCGGGGAGCTGTTTTTT.